A selection of T cell receptor beta chains follows, all from one sample in a study of cytomegalovirus exposure and HLA in healthy donors. Here immunoSEQ multiplex PCR was the method, and the copy in TCRdb shows in-frame clones only, minus some. Counted here are about 140,000 clones, 61% occurring once; the ten biggest clones make up around 1.8%. Sequenced sample: PBMCs. These receptors originate from a male donor in good health and CMV-seronegative. Both conserved end residues are part of each CDR3. Fields, in order: V gene, J gene, clone size, D gene, CDR3 DNA, CDR3 protein. D genes are given only for firm matches. Not all rows give a size; the values are once, few, many and, for expanded clones, a class.

>TRBV4-2|TRBJ1-4|.|TRBD1
TGTGCCAGCAGCCAAGAAAGGGCCATGGGACAGTATAATGAAAAACTGTTTTTT
CASSQERAMGQYNEKLFF
>TRBV28|TRBJ2-5|.|.
TGTGCCAGCACTCCAGGGGTTTCGGAGACCCAGTACTTC
CASTPGVSETQYF
>TRBV6-5|TRBJ1-1|few|TRBD1
TGTGCCAGCAGTCGACAGGGGGCAAGGACTGAAGCTTTCTTT
CASSRQGARTEAFF
>TRBV7-2|TRBJ2-2|.|TRBD2
TGTGCCAGCAGCTTCCTGCCCGCCGGGACTAGCGACACCGGGGAGCTGTTTTTT
CASSFLPAGTSDTGELFF
>TRBV7-9|TRBJ2-3|.|TRBD2
TGTGCCAGCAGCTTAGATACTAGCGTTGTTGGGGATACGCAGTATTTT
CASSLDTSVVGDTQYF
>TRBV6-1|TRBJ2-7|.|.
TGTGCCAGCAGGGGGCAGGGCTCCTACGAGCAGTACTTC
CASRGQGSYEQYF
>TRBV7-6|TRBJ1-4|few|TRBD1
TGTGCCAGCAGCCGGGGACAGTACTCGGAAAAACTGTTTTTT
CASSRGQYSEKLFF
>TRBV6-5|TRBJ2-7|few|TRBD1
TGTGCCAGCAGTGCCCGGACAGGGGGCGAATACGAGCAGTACTTC
CASSARTGGEYEQYF
>TRBV5-1|TRBJ1-6|.|TRBD1
TGCGCCAGCAGCTTGTGGAGTCCGGGACAGGGGGCGATTGGATCACCCCTCCACTTT
CASSLWSPGQGAIGSPLHF
>TRBV6-1|TRBJ1-5|.|.
TGTGCCAGCAAATGGGCAGGGGGCAATCAGCCCCAGCATTTT
CASKWAGGNQPQHF
>TRBV18|TRBJ2-3|.|.
TGTGCCAGCTCCGGGAGCACAGATACGCAGTATTTT
CASSGSTDTQYF
>TRBV20-1|TRBJ1-1|.|.
TGCAGTGCTAGCTACGACACTGAAGCTTTCTTT
CSASYDTEAFF
>TRBV7-6|TRBJ2-6|few|TRBD1
TGTGCCAGCAGCGGCAGGACAGGGGTCGGGGCCAACGTCCTGACTTTC
CASSGRTGVGANVLTF
>TRBV23-1|TRBJ1-1|few|.
TGCGCCAGCAGTCTGGGAGAGGGTTCCTTCCTGAACACTGAAGCTTTCTTT
CASSLGEGSFLNTEAFF
>TRBV27|TRBJ2-7|.|.
TGTGCCAGCAACCAGGGTGAGCAGTACTTC
CASNQGEQYF
>TRBV4-3|TRBJ2-7|.|.
TGCGCCAGCAGCCAAGTTGCAGTCGACTTAGGGGGCGAGCAGTACTTC
CASSQVAVDLGGEQYF
>TRBV19|TRBJ2-5|.|TRBD2
TGTGCCAGTCGACTAGCCGGAGAGACCCAGTACTTC
CASRLAGETQYF
>TRBV10-3|TRBJ1-1|.|TRBD1
TGTGCCATCAGTGACCCGACAGGGGACACTGAAGCTTTCTTT
CAISDPTGDTEAFF
>TRBV5-1|TRBJ2-7|.|TRBD2
TGCGCCAGCAGCCGGCGGGGGGCCAGCGGCCACGAGCAGTACTTC
CASSRRGASGHEQYF
>TRBV29-1|TRBJ1-4|.|.
TGCAGCGTTCTGGGCAGGCCTAATGAAAAACTGTTTTTT
CSVLGRPNEKLFF
>TRBV7-3|TRBJ2-3|few|.
TGTGCCAGCAGCCCCGGCGGCAGGGGACCAGATACGCAGTATTTT
CASSPGGRGPDTQYF
>TRBV6-5|TRBJ1-4|.|TRBD1
TGTGCCAGCAGTCGACAGGGAACTAATGAAAAACTGTTTTTT
CASSRQGTNEKLFF
>TRBV28|TRBJ2-7|.|.
TGTGCCAGCAGTTTATTCCGGGACTCCTACGAGCAGTACTTC
CASSLFRDSYEQYF
>TRBV15|TRBJ2-2|.|.
TGTGCCACCAGCAGAGATTGGCAGGGAAGGGGCGGGGAGCTGTTTTTT
CATSRDWQGRGGELFF
>TRBV4-1|TRBJ1-2|few|TRBD1
TGCGCCAGCAGCCAACTGGACAGGGAGGGATATGGCTACACCTTC
CASSQLDREGYGYTF
>TRBV18|TRBJ2-5|few|.
TGTGCCAGCTCACCGATGTCGGGGGAAGAGACCCAGTACTTC
CASSPMSGEETQYF
>TRBV6-5|TRBJ1-4|.|.
TGTGCCAGCAGTCCAGCCGGGGTTTTTAATGAAAAACTGTTTTTT
CASSPAGVFNEKLFF
>TRBV15|TRBJ1-1|.|.
TGTGCCACCAGCAGAGCTCCCAGGGACACTGAAGCTTTCTTT
CATSRAPRDTEAFF
>TRBV6-5|TRBJ2-1|.|TRBD2
TGTGCCAGCAGTTCGACTAGCGGGGGAAATAACAATGAGCAGTTCTTC
CASSSTSGGNNNEQFF
>TRBV2|TRBJ1-6|.|.
TGTGCCAGCAGTCATCCACAGCAGGCTTGGGCTAATTCACCCCTCCACTTT
CASSHPQQAWANSPLHF
>TRBV4-1|TRBJ2-7|.|TRBD1
TGCGCCAGCAGCCAAGATCCGGGACAGTCCTACGAGCAGTACTTC
CASSQDPGQSYEQYF
>TRBV5-5|TRBJ2-3|few|TRBD2
TGTGCCAGCAGCTGGGCGGGGGACCCCACAGATACGCAGTATTTT
CASSWAGDPTDTQYF
>TRBV4-1|TRBJ2-3|.|TRBD2
TGCGCCAGCAGCCAAGTGGCTAGCGGTACAGATACGCAGTATTTT
CASSQVASGTDTQYF
>TRBV11-3|TRBJ2-1|few|TRBD2
TGTGCCAGCAGCTTTGACTCCGCCTCAAGCGGGAAGCAGTTCTTC
CASSFDSASSGKQFF
>TRBV30|TRBJ2-1|.|.
TGTGCCTGGTCGACTTACAATGAGCAGTTCTTC
CAWSTYNEQFF
>TRBV7-9|TRBJ1-2|.|.
TGTGCCAGCAGACCCAGCGGGGGTTTTCACTATGGCTACACCTTC
CASRPSGGFHYGYTF
>TRBV6-6|TRBJ2-5|.|.
TGTGCCAGCAGTTACTCGAGTGGAGCCCAAGAGACCCAGTACTTC
CASSYSSGAQETQYF
>TRBV5-1|TRBJ2-2|few|.
TGCGCCAGCAGTTCTGGAACTAACCCGAACACCGGGGAGCTGTTTTTT
CASSSGTNPNTGELFF
>TRBV10-3|TRBJ1-6|.|.
TGTGCCATCAGTGTACAGGGCTATAATTCACCCCTCCACTTT
CAISVQGYNSPLHF
>TRBV9|TRBJ2-5|once|TRBD2
TGTGCCAGCAGCTTTACTAGCGGGGGCCTTGGTGTGGGCCAGTACTTC
CASSFTSGGLGVGQYF
>TRBV19|TRBJ2-7|.|.
TGTGCCAGTAGTATCGGCGGGTCCCCTGACGGGGAGCAGTACTTC
CASSIGGSPDGEQYF
>TRBV5-4|TRBJ2-7|.|.
TGTGCCAGCAGCTTGGACGGTGTGCCCTCCGAGCAGTACTTC
CASSLDGVPSEQYF
>TRBV4-3|TRBJ1-2|.|.
TGCGCCAGCAGCCAAGAGGGGGGAGGCTACACCTTC
CASSQEGGGYTF
>TRBV5-6|TRBJ2-7|few|TRBD1
TGTGCCAGCAGCCGGACAGGGATAAAGTACGAGCAGTACTTC
CASSRTGIKYEQYF
>TRBV5-1|TRBJ2-3|.|TRBD2
TGCGCCAGCAGCTCTGGTGAACGAGGGCGGGGGGGAATACTATCCACAGATACGCAGTATTTT
CASSSGERGRGGILSTDTQYF